The TCR beta chain described here comes from a study of shared clonotypes between healthy human individuals. In the original workflow: Junction-only immunoSEQ sequences carried no quality scores, so filtering differed. Profiling relied on immunoSEQ multiplex PCR, and the TCRdb table lists in-frame clones only, not all of them. That table is the source of V, J and clone size, and D and trimming were worked out from the DNA. The sample holds over 2,000,000 clones, about 94% seen once. On this clone: Its antigen is not known.

Study-wide points: Only blood underwent sampling, and tissue repertoires likely differ.

The CDR3 runs to 15 residues. Trimming left V 2 bases short and J 5 bases short, with 18 bases between. Germline loops: CDR1 GTSNPN, CDR2 SVGIG (reference sequence). Naive CD8 populations comprised CD45RO-negative cells positively selected for CCR7, excluding terminally differentiated effector memory CD45RA+ cells. The sample consisted of naive CD8+ T cells from PBMCs. The chain couples TRBV30 to TRBJ1-1; no reliable D call. The sequence came from a man between 18 and 35 years old in good health. Some clones in this sample may be carry-over from other donors' samples. This chain's CDR3 is CAWSLEAVGKTEAFF. The CDR3 coding sequence is TGTGCCTGGAGTTTGGAAGCCGTAGGCAAAACTGAAGCTTTCTTT. Combining the CDR3 with reference TRBV30 and TRBJ1-1 gives the whole variable domain SQTIHQWPATLVQPVGSPLSLECTVEGTSNPNLYWYRQAAGRGLQLLFYSVGIGQISSEVPQNLSASRPQDRQFILSSKKLLLSDSGFYLCAWSLEAVGKTEAFFGQGTRLTVV.